Presented here are 10 T cell receptor beta chains from one specimen sequenced in a study of cytomegalovirus exposure and HLA in healthy donors. The assay was immunoSEQ multiplex PCR, and TCRdb's table has in-frame clones only and misses some. In the table there are approximately 170,000 clones, around 84% of which are singletons. Sequenced: PBMCs. These receptors were obtained from a man aged 18 to 35 in good health and CMV-seropositive.

The chain uses TRBV27 and TRBJ2-2, with D possibly being TRBD2 (5 bases). The CDR3 covers 13 residues. Germline V gene data show CDR1 as MNHEY and CDR2 as SMNVEV (reference sequence). Trimming took off 5 bases at V and 7 bases at J, with 11 bases between the two ends. CDR3 residues: CASSPGEGGELFF. As DNA, the CDR3 is TGTGCCAGCAGTCCCGGGGAAGGCGGGGAGCTGTTTTTT.

With regard to this clone: The same CDR3 is also encoded by other DNA sequences in this sample. The chain's CDR3 is CASSPRTSGRYEQYF. As DNA, the CDR3 is TGTGCCAGCTCACCTAGGACTAGCGGACGCTACGAGCAGTACTTC. The chain couples TRBV18 to TRBJ2-7, with 10 bases lining up with TRBD2. This CDR3 has 15 residues. Germline CDR1 is KGHSH and CDR2 is LQKENI. J gave up 3 bases and V 3 bases, and 5 bases lay outside the gene matches.

This clone has only one observation. A read error may account for a junction end that differs from germline. The chain carries TRBV29-1 and TRBJ2-1; D perhaps matches TRBD2 (6 bases). The length of the CDR3 is 15 residues. CDR1 and CDR2 from the germline V gene are SQVTM and ANQGSEA. Here the CDR3 reads CSVEGVADAYNEQFF. The DNA for the CDR3 is TGCAGCGTGGAAGGGGTAGCGGACGCCTACAATGAGCAGTTCTTC.

This chain connects TRBV30 to TRBJ2-3; the D gene is possibly TRBD2 (5 bases). Trimming shortened V by 1 base and J by 5 bases, and 13 bases separated the two germline ends. Germline CDR1 is GTSNPN and CDR2 is SVGIG (reference sequence). CDR3 length: 14 residues. The DNA for the CDR3 is TGTGCCTGGAGTGGAGGGAGCCGTGGAGATACGCAGTATTTT. The encoded protein is CAWSGGSRGDTQYF. The entire variable domain, with the rest obtained from reference TRBV30 and TRBJ2-3, is as follows: SQTIHQWPATLVQPVGSPLSLECTVEGTSNPNLYWYRQAAGRGLQLLFYSVGIGQISSEVPQNLSASRPQDRQFILSSKKLLLSDSGFYLCAWSGGSRGDTQYFGPGTRLTVL.

The chain couples TRBV5-4 to TRBJ1-1; tentatively, D is TRBD1 (6 bases). Germline V gene data show CDR1 as SGHNT and CDR2 as YYREEE (reference sequence). This CDR3 contains 14 residues. V shed 4 bases and J shed 4 bases, with 14 bases lying between them. CDR3 DNA sequence: TGTGCCAGCAGCAATAGGGGGATTATCACTGAAGCTTTCTTT. It translates to CASSNRGIITEAFF.

The rearrangement uses TRBV30 and TRBJ1-1; D might be TRBD1 (5 bases). The CDR3 extends over 15 amino acids. Germline V gene data show CDR1 as GTSNPN and CDR2 as SVGIG (reference sequence). V was pared by 1 base and J by 3 bases, with 15 bases between. CDR3 DNA sequence: TGTGCCTGGAGTGAAGGGGCCCGGAGAGACACTGAAGCTTTCTTT. It codes for CAWSEGARRDTEAFF.

V gene TRBV18 combines with J gene TRBJ1-1; 7 bases line up with TRBD1. V trimming: 6 bases; J trimming: 3 bases; junction bases outside the gene matches: 4. The CDR3 loop spans 13 amino acids. Looked up from germline, CDR1 is KGHSH and CDR2 is LQKENI. The CDR3 loop reads CASSSTGDTEAFF. The CDR3 nucleotides are TGTGCCAGCTCCTCTACAGGGGACACTGAAGCTTTCTTT.

The V gene is TRBV5-4, the J gene TRBJ1-1; D is unclear. V was clipped by 4 bases and J by 3 bases, with 13 bases between them. Per germline, CDR1 SGHNT and CDR2 YYREEE (reference sequence). The CDR3 runs to 14 residues. The CDR3 sequence is CASSRPERDTEAFF. Written as DNA, the CDR3 is TGTGCCAGCAGCAGGCCCGAGAGGGACACTGAAGCTTTCTTT.

CDR3 DNA sequence: TGTGCCAGCAGCGTACAGGGGTTGGGGTCGGGTGGCTACACCTTC. Its protein is CASSVQGLGSGGYTF. This sequence joins TRBV6-6 and TRBJ1-2; 7 positions match TRBD1. Germline-derived CDR1 and CDR2 are MNHNY and SVGAGI (reference sequence). V gave up 6 bases and J gave up 7 bases; unmatched junction bases: 14. The CDR3 loop spans 15 amino acids.

This clone has just one count. The chain couples TRBV13 to TRBJ2-2; TRBD1 might be the D (6 bases). The CDR3 length is 15 residues. CDR1 and CDR2 (germline): PRHDT, FYEKMQ (reference sequence). Trimming pared 5 bases from V and 1 base from J, leaving 11 bases between. CDR3 bases: TGTGCCAGCAGCCCCCCGGGACAGAACACCGGGGAGCTGTTTTTT. Its translation is CASSPPGQNTGELFF.